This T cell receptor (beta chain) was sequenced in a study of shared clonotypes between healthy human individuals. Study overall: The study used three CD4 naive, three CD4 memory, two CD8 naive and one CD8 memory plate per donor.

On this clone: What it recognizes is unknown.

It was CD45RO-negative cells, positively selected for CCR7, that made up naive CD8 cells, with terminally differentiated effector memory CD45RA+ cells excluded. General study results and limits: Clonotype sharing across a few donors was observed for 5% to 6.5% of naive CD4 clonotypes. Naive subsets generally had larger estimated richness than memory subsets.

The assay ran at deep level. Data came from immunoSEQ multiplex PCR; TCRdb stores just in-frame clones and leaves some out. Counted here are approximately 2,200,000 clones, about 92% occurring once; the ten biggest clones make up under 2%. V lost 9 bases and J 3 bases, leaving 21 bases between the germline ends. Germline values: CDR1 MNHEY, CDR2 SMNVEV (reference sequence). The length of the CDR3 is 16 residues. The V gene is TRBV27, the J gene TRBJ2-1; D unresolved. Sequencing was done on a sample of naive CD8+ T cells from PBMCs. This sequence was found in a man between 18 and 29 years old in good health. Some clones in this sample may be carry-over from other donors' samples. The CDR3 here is CASKLTHPAVYNEQFF. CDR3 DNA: TGTGCCAGTAAACTTACCCACCCCGCTGTCTACAATGAGCAGTTCTTC.